The 28 T cell receptor beta chains in this list originate from one sample, sequenced in a study of blood T cell repertoires in COVID-19. The data were produced by immunoSEQ multiplex PCR, yet TCRdb's version contains in-frame clones alone and is incomplete. The sample holds tens of thousands of clones, about 85% seen once. Sequencing was carried out using peripheral blood. Receptors were obtained from a human donor in a cohort sampled during active COVID-19.

The chain couples TRBV6-2 or TRBV6-3 to TRBJ2-2; 8 nucleotides align to TRBD1. After removal of 6 bases from V and 9 bases from J, the junction contained 3 bases not matched to a gene. The CDR3 is 12 residues long. Germline CDR1 reads MNHEY; CDR2 reads SVGEGT. The CDR3 DNA sequence: TGTGCCAGCAGCCGACAGGGGTGGGAGCTGTTTTTT. It is translated as CASSRQGWELFF.

J is TRBJ2-3 and V is TRBV9, with D tentatively TRBD2 (6 bases). Per the germline V gene, CDR1 is SGDLS and CDR2 is YYNGEE. The CDR3 totals 14 residues. V lost 5 bases and J 8 bases, leaving 18 bases between the germline ends. Here the CDR3 reads CASRPGLVVGTQYF. The CDR3 DNA reads as TGTGCCAGCAGACCGGGACTCGTTGTTGGTACGCAGTATTTT.

J is TRBJ2-2 and V is TRBV7-2, with 10 bases aligning to TRBD2. The CDR3 length is 16 residues. In germline, CDR1 is SGHTA, CDR2 FQGNSA. J lost 4 bases, V lost 5 bases, and 7 bases had no gene match. This chain's CDR3 is CASSLLAGVLTGELFF. CDR3 bases: TGTGCCAGCAGCCTTCTAGCGGGGGTCCTCACCGGGGAGCTGTTTTTT.

This clone was counted once. The CDR3 bases are TGCGCCAGCAGTGAGAAATTGCGGGGGGTAGTCTTTAACTATGGCTACACCTTC. It yields the protein CASSEKLRGVVFNYGYTF. The chain joins TRBV10-2 to TRBJ1-2; D may be TRBD1 (5 bases). Germline V gene data show CDR1 as WSHSY and CDR2 as SAAADI. This CDR3 is 18 amino acids long. Trimming removed 2 bases from V and 1 base from J, with 20 bases in between.

The chain has TRBV2 and TRBJ1-6; D remains ambiguous. This CDR3 comprises 13 residues. Looked up from germline, CDR1 is SNHLY and CDR2 is FYNNEI. Between the trimmed V and J ends, which lost 7 bases and 9 bases, there was a span of 13 bases. Written as DNA, the CDR3 is TGTGCCAGCAAACCAGCGGCTCCTTCACCCCTCCACTTT. Amino acids: CASKPAAPSPLHF.

This chain connects TRBV3-1 (or the pseudogene TRBV3-2) to TRBJ2-1; tentatively, D is TRBD2 (6 bases). Trimming cost V 6 bases and J 1 base, with 31 bases left between them. CDR3 length: 21 residues. Germline-derived CDR1 and CDR2 are LGHDT and YNNKEL (reference sequence). CDR3: CASRHTPEGGPLAQSYNEQFF. The CDR3 DNA reads as TGTGCCAGCAGACATACGCCGGAGGGAGGACCGCTCGCCCAATCCTACAATGAGCAGTTCTTC.

The J gene is TRBJ1-1, the V gene TRBV6-2 or TRBV6-3, with D possibly TRBD1 on 5 matching bases. The CDR3 consists of 14 residues. V lost 2 bases and J lost 4, with 11 bases in between. From germline, CDR1 is MNHEY and CDR2 SVGEGT. The CDR3 DNA reads as TGTGCCAGCAGTTACGGGGGGGGAAGCACTGAAGCTTTCTTT. Its protein is CASSYGGGSTEAFF.

There are a few counts of this clone. V gene TRBV29-1 combines with J gene TRBJ2-2, with 8 bases aligning to TRBD1. Germline-derived CDR1 and CDR2 are SQVTM and ANQGSEA. Trimming took 6 bases from V and 1 from J; bases not matched to a gene: 4. The CDR3 runs to 14 residues. In nucleotides, the CDR3 is TGCAGCGTACCGGGACAGGTGAACACCGGGGAGCTGTTTTTT. Translation gives CSVPGQVNTGELFF.

This CDR3 reads CASSPGSYEQYF. The CDR3 nucleotides are TGCGCCAGCAGCCCGGGGTCCTACGAGCAGTACTTC. This chain connects TRBV4-1 to TRBJ2-7; the D gene is possibly TRBD2 (5 bases). Germline loops: CDR1 MGHRA, CDR2 YSYEKL. The V end was cut by 4 bases, the J end by 1 base, with 5 bases between. This CDR3 contains 12 residues.

The chain couples TRBV5-6 to TRBJ2-7, with D perhaps matching TRBD1 (6 bases). The CDR3 has 14 residues. With 2 bases removed from V and 0 bases from J, the gap between germline ends came to 9 bases. Germline CDR1 and CDR2: SGHDT and YYEEEE. In DNA, the CDR3 is TGTGCCAGCAGCTTCACAGGGAGCTCCTACGAGCAGTACTTC. Its protein product is CASSFTGSSYEQYF.

The chain employs TRBV15 and TRBJ1-2; 8 positions agree with TRBD1. The length of the CDR3 is 15 residues. Trimming removed 4 bases from V and 4 bases from J; junction bases left unmatched: 8. Germline values: CDR1 LNHNV, CDR2 YYDKDF (reference sequence). In DNA form, the CDR3 reads TGTGCCACCAGCATGCCTGGGACAGGTCTCTATGGCTACACCTTC. Translating gives CATSMPGTGLYGYTF.

J is TRBJ1-1 and V is TRBV9; 7 bases fit TRBD1. V was pared by 0 bases and J by 4 bases, with 3 bases of the junction left unmatched. The CDR3 is 14 amino acids. Germline V gives CDR1 SGDLS, CDR2 YYNGEE. The CDR3 is CASSVGTGVTEAFF. CDR3 nucleotide sequence: TGTGCCAGCAGCGTAGGGACAGGAGTCACTGAAGCTTTCTTT.

This clone was seen a handful of times. This chain connects TRBV9 to TRBJ2-3, with D possibly TRBD2 on 6 matching bases. This CDR3 is 14 amino acids long. Germline V gene lookup returns CDR1 SGDLS and CDR2 YYNGEE. Trimming cost V 4 bases and J 2 bases, with 11 bases left between them. For the CDR3, the DNA is TGTGCCAGCAGCAACCGGGACTCCACAGATACGCAGTATTTT. Translating gives CASSNRDSTDTQYF.

This clone was recorded once. V and J are TRBV10-3 and TRBJ2-7, with TRBD2 identical over 7 bases. The V and J ends lost 7 bases and 6 bases, in that order; junction bases with no gene match: 12. CDR3 size: 14 residues. Germline CDR1 ENHRY, CDR2 SYGVKD. The CDR3 DNA follows: TGTGCCATCACCGAAGGGACTACTAAAATCGAGCAGTACTTC. Residues: CAITEGTTKIEQYF.

The chain is built from TRBV4-3 and TRBJ2-7; D perhaps matches TRBD2 (5 bases). The CDR3 is 14 residues long. Germline assignment: CDR1 LGHNA and CDR2 YSLEER. Trimming cost V 3 bases and J 5 bases, with 14 bases left between them. The CDR3 nucleotides read TGCGCCAGCAGCCAGAGACCGGGGAGAGACGAGCAGTACTTC. Its protein product is CASSQRPGRDEQYF.

The chain recombines TRBV5-4 with TRBJ2-1; D gene ambiguous. CDR1 is SGHNT and CDR2 is YYREEE in the germline V gene (reference sequence). This CDR3 comprises 14 residues. The ends were cut back, 1 base at V and 1 base at J, with 6 bases in the middle. The CDR3 DNA is TGTGCCAGCAGCTTGAGCCGGTCCTACAATGAGCAGTTCTTC. It translates to CASSLSRSYNEQFF. The full variable domain, completed using reference TRBV5-4 and TRBJ2-1, is ETGVTQSPTHLIKTRGQQVTLRCSSQSGHNTVSWYQQALGQGPQFIFQYYREEENGRGNFPPRFSGLQFPNYSSELNVNALELDDSALYLCASSLSRSYNEQFFGPGTRLTVL.

This rearrangement joins TRBV11-3 to TRBJ2-7, with TRBD1 identical over 11 bases. The CDR3 consists of 14 residues. The junction had 3 bases not matched to a gene; V was cut back by 5 bases and J by 3 bases. CDR1 SGHNT and CDR2 YENEEA come from the germline V gene. The CDR3 region has the DNA TGTGCCAGCAGCGCTGGGACAGGGGGCTACGAGCAGTACTTC. Its translation is CASSAGTGGYEQYF. The full variable domain, rest sourced from reference TRBV11-3 and TRBJ2-7, is EAGVVQSPRYKIIEKKQPVAFWCNPISGHNTLYWYLQNLGQGPELLIRYENEEAVDDSQLPKDRFSAERLKGVDSTLKIQPAELGDSAVYLCASSAGTGGYEQYFGPGTRLTVT.

About this clone itself: One end of the junction varies from germline; a read error may be responsible. The chain is built from TRBV30 and TRBJ2-1; weak D call: TRBD2 (5 bases). This CDR3 is 14 amino acids long. Looked up from germline, CDR1 is GTSNPN and CDR2 is SVGIG (reference sequence). The CDR3 reads CAWSVGVSSNEQFF. CDR3 DNA sequence: TGTGCCTGGAGTGTCGGGGTCTCCTCCAATGAGCAGTTCTTC.

The genes are TRBV27 and TRBJ2-1; D is unclear. This CDR3 contains 14 residues. CDR1 and CDR2 from the germline V gene are MNHEY and SMNVEV (reference sequence). Trimming pared 0 bases from V and 9 bases from J, leaving 12 bases between. As DNA, the CDR3 is TGTGCCAGCAGTTTATCGACATCCTCCCCTGAGCAGTTCTTC. Translation gives CASSLSTSSPEQFF.

V gene TRBV4-3 combines with J gene TRBJ2-1; 7 positions agree with TRBD2. Losses at the gene ends were 1 base for V and 2 bases for J; bases not matched to a gene: 2. This CDR3 comprises 15 residues. Germline V gene data show CDR1 as LGHNA and CDR2 as YSLEER. DNA of the CDR3: TGCGCCAGCAGCCAAGTGGCGGGAGCCTACAATGAGCAGTTCTTC. It specifies CASSQVAGAYNEQFF.

The V call is TRBV19, the J call TRBJ2-3; no firm D call. With 8 bases removed from V and 2 bases from J, the gap between germline ends came to 5 bases. Germline V gives CDR1 LNHDA, CDR2 SQIVND (reference sequence). CDR3 length: 11 residues. The CDR3 DNA follows: TGTGCCAGTCCCTACACAGATACGCAGTATTTT. Translation: CASPYTDTQYF.

The rearrangement links TRBV7-7 to TRBJ1-5; 8 bases map to TRBD1. This CDR3 has 19 residues. Per germline, CDR1 SSHAT and CDR2 FNYEAQ (reference sequence). V shed 6 bases and J 3 bases; nucleotides not matched to a gene: 19. CDR3 in amino acids: CASRRRYNKTGEDNQPQHF. The CDR3 nucleotides are TGTGCCAGCAGGCGTAGATATAACAAGACAGGGGAAGACAATCAGCCCCAGCATTTT.

The chain uses TRBV6-5 and TRBJ2-3, with 11 bases matching TRBD2. The CDR3 has 15 amino acids. Germline V lookup: CDR1 MNHEY, CDR2 SVGAGI. The junction had 8 bases not matched to a gene; V was cut back by 7 bases and J by 5 bases. The CDR3 sequence: CASTSTGTSGDTQYF. The CDR3 coding sequence is TGTGCCAGCACCTCAACCGGGACTAGCGGAGATACGCAGTATTTT.

V is TRBV28 and J is TRBJ2-7, with D possibly being TRBD2 (6 bases). Between the trimmed V and J ends, which lost 8 bases and 0 bases, there was a span of 11 bases. The CDR3 totals 13 residues. The germline V gene has CDR1 MDHEN and CDR2 SYDVKM. The CDR3, as DNA: TGTGCCAGCTGCCTCGGGAGCTCCTACGAGCAGTACTTC. Translation: CASCLGSSYEQYF.

V is TRBV6-5 and J is TRBJ1-2, with 9 bases that match TRBD1. CDR1 MNHEY and CDR2 SVGAGI come from the germline V gene. With V trimmed by 7 bases and J by 10 bases, 10 bases remained unmatched. The CDR3 has 13 residues. In nucleotides, the CDR3 is TGTGCCAGCACTAGGACAGGGGTAAAGGACTACACCTTC. Translation gives CASTRTGVKDYTF.

The rearrangement joins TRBV3-1 (or the pseudogene TRBV3-2) to TRBJ2-7; D possibly corresponds to TRBD1 (5 bases). Germline CDR1 reads LGHDT; CDR2 reads YNNKEL (reference sequence). V was trimmed by 0 bases and J by 3 bases, leaving 12 bases between them. The CDR3 has 15 residues. The CDR3: CASSQEYRQLYEQYF. For the CDR3, the DNA is TGTGCCAGCAGCCAAGAATACAGGCAACTCTACGAGCAGTACTTC.

This chain uses TRBV2 with TRBJ2-1; 9 bases fit TRBD2. The CDR3 extends over 14 amino acids. The V gene end was trimmed by 11 bases and the J gene end by 0 bases; junction bases not matched to a gene: 5. Looked up from germline, CDR1 is SNHLY and CDR2 is FYNNEI. The DNA of the CDR3 is TGTGCCGCGGGGGGGCAGGGCTCCTACAATGAGCAGTTCTTC. Translation: CAAGGQGSYNEQFF.

The CDR3 reads CASSVEGAKETQYF. The CDR3 DNA reads as TGTGCCAGCAGCGTTGAAGGGGCGAAGGAGACCCAGTACTTC. The J gene is TRBJ2-5, the V gene TRBV9, with D maybe TRBD1 (5 bases). Trimming took off 2 bases at V and 5 bases at J, with 13 bases between the two ends. Germline V gene data show CDR1 as SGDLS and CDR2 as YYNGEE. The CDR3 spans 14 residues.